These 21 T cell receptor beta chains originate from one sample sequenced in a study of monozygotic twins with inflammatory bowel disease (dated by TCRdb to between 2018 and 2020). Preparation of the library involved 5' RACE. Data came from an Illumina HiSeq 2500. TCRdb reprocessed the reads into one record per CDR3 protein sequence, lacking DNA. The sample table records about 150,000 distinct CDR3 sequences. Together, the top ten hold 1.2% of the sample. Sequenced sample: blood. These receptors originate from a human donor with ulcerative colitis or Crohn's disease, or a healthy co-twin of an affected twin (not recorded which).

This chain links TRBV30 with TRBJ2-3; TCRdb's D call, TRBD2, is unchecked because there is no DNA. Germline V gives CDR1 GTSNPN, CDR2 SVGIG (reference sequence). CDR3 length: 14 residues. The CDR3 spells CAWTLPGLTFRTHF.

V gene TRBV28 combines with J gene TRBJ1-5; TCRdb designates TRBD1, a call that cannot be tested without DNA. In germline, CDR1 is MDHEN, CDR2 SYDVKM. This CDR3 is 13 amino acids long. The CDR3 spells CASSSPVDQPQHF.

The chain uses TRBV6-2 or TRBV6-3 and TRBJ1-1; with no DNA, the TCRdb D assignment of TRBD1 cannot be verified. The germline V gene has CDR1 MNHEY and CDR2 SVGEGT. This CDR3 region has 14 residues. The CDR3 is CASSLQGRNTEAFF.

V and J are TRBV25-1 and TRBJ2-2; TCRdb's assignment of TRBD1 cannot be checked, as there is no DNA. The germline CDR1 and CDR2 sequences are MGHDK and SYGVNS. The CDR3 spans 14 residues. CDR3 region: CATKTASGTGELFF.

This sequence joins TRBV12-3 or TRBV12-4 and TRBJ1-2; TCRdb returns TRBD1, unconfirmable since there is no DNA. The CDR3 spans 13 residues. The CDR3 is CASSLLDAGGYTF.

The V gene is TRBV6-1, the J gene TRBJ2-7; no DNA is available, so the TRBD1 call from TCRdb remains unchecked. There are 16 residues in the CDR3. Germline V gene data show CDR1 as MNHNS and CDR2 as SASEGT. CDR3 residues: CASSLQGGGVSYEQYF.

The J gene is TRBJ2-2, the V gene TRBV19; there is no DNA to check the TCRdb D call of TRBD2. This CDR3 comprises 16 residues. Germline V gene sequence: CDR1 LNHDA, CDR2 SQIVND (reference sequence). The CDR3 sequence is CASSIPGRRIEGELFF.

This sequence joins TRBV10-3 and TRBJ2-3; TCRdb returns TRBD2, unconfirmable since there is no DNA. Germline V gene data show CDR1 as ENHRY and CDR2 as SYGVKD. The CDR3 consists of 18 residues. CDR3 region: CAISESGLAGGPGDTQYF.

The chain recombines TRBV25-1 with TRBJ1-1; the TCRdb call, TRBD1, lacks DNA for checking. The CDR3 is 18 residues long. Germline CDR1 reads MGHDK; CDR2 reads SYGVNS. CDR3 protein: CASSEIRGRGKYKGEAFF.

The CDR3: CASSSTGFTEAFF. V usage is TRBV6-1 and J usage is TRBJ1-1; TCRdb gives TRBD1 as the D gene, but with no DNA this cannot be confirmed. Germline loops: CDR1 MNHNS, CDR2 SASEGT. CDR3 length: 13 residues.

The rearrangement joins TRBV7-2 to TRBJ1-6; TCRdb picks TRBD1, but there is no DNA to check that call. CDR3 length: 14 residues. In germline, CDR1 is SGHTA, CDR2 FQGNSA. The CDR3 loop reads CASRTDKGHSPLHF.

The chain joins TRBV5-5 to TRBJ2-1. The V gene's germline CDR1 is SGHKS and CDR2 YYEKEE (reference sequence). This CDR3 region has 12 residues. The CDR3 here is CASSLGMNEQFF. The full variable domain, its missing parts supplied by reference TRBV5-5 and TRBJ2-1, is DAGVTQSPTHLIKTRGQQVTLRCSPISGHKSVSWYQQVLGQGPQFIFQYYEKEERGRGNFPDRFSARQFPNYSSELNVNALLLGDSALYLCASSLGMNEQFFGPGTRLTVL.

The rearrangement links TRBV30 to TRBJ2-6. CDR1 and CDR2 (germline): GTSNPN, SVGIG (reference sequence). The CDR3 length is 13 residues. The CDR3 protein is CACSFAGANVLTF.

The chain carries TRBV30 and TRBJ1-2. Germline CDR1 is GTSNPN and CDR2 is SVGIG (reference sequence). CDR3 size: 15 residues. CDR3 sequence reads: CAWSLTQGTNYGYTF.

CDR3 sequence: CASRRVFGTEAFF. This chain connects TRBV12-3 or TRBV12-4 to TRBJ1-1. The CDR3 spans 13 residues.

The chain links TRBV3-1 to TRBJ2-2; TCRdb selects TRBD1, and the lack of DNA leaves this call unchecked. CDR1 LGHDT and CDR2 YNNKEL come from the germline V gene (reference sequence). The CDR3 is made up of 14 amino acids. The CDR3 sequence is CASSLQGKTGELFF.

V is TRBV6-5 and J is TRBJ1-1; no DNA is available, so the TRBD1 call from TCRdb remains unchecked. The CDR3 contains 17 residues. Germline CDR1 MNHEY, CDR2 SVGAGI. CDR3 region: CASSSTGEDLKGAEAFF.

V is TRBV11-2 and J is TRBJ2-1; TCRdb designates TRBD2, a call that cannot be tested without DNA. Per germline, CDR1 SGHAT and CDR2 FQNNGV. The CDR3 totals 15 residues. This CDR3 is CASSRGLAGPNEQFF.

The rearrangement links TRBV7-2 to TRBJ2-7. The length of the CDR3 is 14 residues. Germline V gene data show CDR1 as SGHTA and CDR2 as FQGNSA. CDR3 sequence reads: CASSPPGRSYEQYF. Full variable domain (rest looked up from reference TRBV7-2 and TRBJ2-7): GAGVSQSPSNKVTEKGKDVELRCDPISGHTALYWYRQSLGQGLEFLIYFQGNSAPDKSGLPSDRFSAERTGGSVSTLTIQRTQQEDSAVYLCASSPPGRSYEQYFGPGTRLTVT.

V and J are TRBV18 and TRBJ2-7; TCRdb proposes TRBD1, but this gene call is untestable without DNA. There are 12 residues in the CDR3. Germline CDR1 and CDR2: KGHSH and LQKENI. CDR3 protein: CASSQGQYEQYF.

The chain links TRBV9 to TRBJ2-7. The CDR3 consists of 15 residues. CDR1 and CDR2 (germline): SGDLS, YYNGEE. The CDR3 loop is CASSVAGTWDYEQYF.